The 22 T cell receptor beta chains below all came from one sample that was sequenced in a study of spatial heterogeneity in lung cancer. Study-level results: Expanded intratumoral alpha and beta TCR counts tracked tumor mutation counts.

Their antigens are not known. Time point: sample taken at primary tumor resection. TCRdb reanalysed the 5' RACE reads using MiXCR and keeps one entry per CDR3 protein. The profile covers more than 5,000 distinct CDR3 sequences, with over 7.5% appearing a single time and under 35% taken by the ten largest. This specimen consisted of lung tumor tissue, obtained at surgery. These receptors were collected from a female donor with early-stage non-small cell lung cancer.

This clonotype showed up many times. The rearrangement links TRBV20-1 to TRBJ2-7; 9 positions match TRBD2. The CDR3 consists of 16 residues. Germline trimming cut 0 bases from V and 3 bases from J; bases unmatched to any gene: 9. The germline V gene encodes CDR1 DFQATT and CDR2 SNEGSKA (reference sequence). CDR3 protein: CSARDPAGGGHYEQYF. The DNA of the CDR3 is TGCAGTGCTAGAGATCCAGCGGGAGGCGGACACTACGAGCAGTACTTC.

This clonotype was found many times. The chain combines TRBV7-2 with TRBJ1-1, with D possibly matching TRBD1 (5 bases). The V gene's germline CDR1 is SGHTA and CDR2 FQGNSA. CDR3 size: 13 residues. Trimming took off 4 bases at V and 9 bases at J, with 15 bases between the two ends. The CDR3 bases are TGTGCCAGCAGCTCTCTCCGGGGGTACCAAGCTTTCTTT. Its protein product is CASSSLRGYQAFF.

This clonotype was observed a handful of times. The chain carries TRBV6-1 and TRBJ2-1; 9 nucleotides line up with TRBD1. The V segment lost 4 bases and the J segment 4 bases; nucleotides outside the gene matches: 8. Per germline, CDR1 MNHNS and CDR2 SASEGT. CDR3 length: 16 amino acids. This CDR3 reads CASSGPTGGAYNEQFF. Written as DNA, the CDR3 is TGTGCCAGCAGTGGCCCAACAGGGGGCGCATACAATGAGCAGTTCTTC.

This clonotype was counted many times. The CDR3 nucleotides are TGTGCCAGCAGCTTGACAGCCAGCACAGATACGCAGTATTTT. This codes for CASSLTASTDTQYF. V and J are TRBV7-3 and TRBJ2-3; D might be TRBD1 (5 bases). This CDR3 has 14 residues. Germline V lookup: CDR1 SGHTA, CDR2 FQGTGA. V gave up 3 bases and J gave up 0 bases, with 7 bases separating them.

This clonotype was observed many times. The chain links TRBV4-1 to TRBJ2-7, with D possibly matching TRBD1 (6 bases). The ends were cut back, 4 bases at V and 2 bases at J, with 15 bases in the middle. CDR1 and CDR2 from the germline V gene are MGHRA and YSYEKL. The length of the CDR3 is 15 residues. CDR3 sequence (DNA): TGCGCCAGCAGCCCCTCCCCCAGGGGCCCCTACGAGCAGTACGTC. It is translated as CASSPSPRGPYEQYV.

This clonotype was counted only a few times. The rearrangement uses TRBV13 and TRBJ2-7; a possible D gene is TRBD2 (6 bases). The germline V and J ends were trimmed by 5 bases and 13 bases, with 24 bases remaining between them. The CDR3 spans 14 residues. Looked up from germline, CDR1 is PRHDT and CDR2 is FYEKMQ (reference sequence). CDR3 DNA: TGTGCCAGCAGCCAAGACAGCGGACTACCCCGGAGATACTTC. This sequence encodes CASSQDSGLPRRYF.

This clonotype was detected once. The J gene is TRBJ2-7, the V gene TRBV2, with unresolved D. This CDR3 region has 11 residues. Germline V CDR1 and CDR2: SNHLY, FYNNEI. The V and J ends lost 7 bases and 6 bases respectively, with 10 bases between them. The CDR3 DNA is TGTGCCAGCACTTACAACGGCGAGCAGTACTTC. It codes for CASTYNGEQYF.

This clonotype has ten or more counts. The rearrangement links TRBV20-1 to TRBJ2-3; D might be TRBD2 (7 bases). Germline CDR1 and CDR2: DFQATT and SNEGSKA (reference sequence). CDR3 size: 15 residues. V lost 0 bases, J lost 3 bases, and 13 bases lay in between. CDR3 DNA sequence: TGCAGTGCTAGAGATTCGGCGGGGGCTACAGATACGCAGTATTTT. Amino acids: CSARDSAGATDTQYF.

This clonotype is labeled medium-sized. This sequence joins TRBV18 and TRBJ2-2, with 7 bases fitting TRBD1. Trimming at V came to 3 bases and at J to 5 bases, leaving 3 bases not matched to a gene. The CDR3 contains 14 residues. CDR1 is KGHSH and CDR2 is LQKENI in the germline V gene. The CDR3 spells CASSPPGGTGELFF. The CDR3 DNA follows: TGTGCCAGCTCACCTCCAGGGGGAACCGGGGAGCTGTTTTTT.

Many counts were recorded for this clonotype. This chain uses TRBV14 with TRBJ2-5, with 8 positions matching TRBD2. V dropped 4 bases and J dropped 3; count of bases not matched to a gene: 7. CDR1 SGHDN and CDR2 FVKESK come from the germline V gene. The CDR3 covers 15 residues. For the CDR3, the DNA is TGTGCCAGCAGCCTCTGGACTAGCTCCAAAGAGACCCAGTACTTC. This codes for CASSLWTSSKETQYF.

This clonotype has a count of ten or more. The chain joins TRBV12-3 or TRBV12-4 to TRBJ1-1, with 7 bases matching TRBD1. The CDR3 runs to 15 residues. The junction had 10 bases not matched to a gene; V was cut back by 4 bases and J by 5 bases. The CDR3 bases are TGTGCCAGCAGTTCACCGGGAGGGGGCGGAACTGAAGCTTTCTTT. Translating gives CASSSPGGGGTEAFF.

The chain links TRBV5-1 to TRBJ2-3; 8 bases agree with TRBD1. The trim removed 4 bases at V and 2 bases at J, leaving 9 bases unmatched. This CDR3 spans 16 amino acids. Germline V lookup: CDR1 SGHRS, CDR2 YFSETQ. The CDR3 DNA reads TGCGCCAGCAGCAGTGGACAGGGCTGGGTCACAGATACGCAGTATTTT. Protein sequence: CASSSGQGWVTDTQYF.

By share, this clonotype ranks as medium-sized. CDR3 in DNA: TGTGCCATCAGAGTGGAGGACACCTCTGGAAACACCATATATTTT. Translating gives CAIRVEDTSGNTIYF. This sequence joins TRBV10-3 and TRBJ1-3, with D tentatively TRBD1 (5 bases). V shed 6 bases and J shed 0 bases, with 12 bases lying between them. Per the germline V gene, CDR1 is ENHRY and CDR2 is SYGVKD. The CDR3 contains 15 residues.

This clonotype is termed medium-sized. The chain has TRBV2 and TRBJ1-5; perhaps TRBD1 as D (6 bases). CDR3 size: 13 residues. The V end lost 8 bases, the J end lost 5 bases, and 13 bases lay between the germline ends. Germline V lookup: CDR1 SNHLY, CDR2 FYNNEI. CDR3: CASRGQFDQPQHF. The CDR3 DNA is TGTGCCAGCCGGGGGCAGTTCGATCAGCCCCAGCATTTT.

Judged by abundance, this clonotype is medium-sized. V gene TRBV20-1 combines with J gene TRBJ1-6, with D possibly matching TRBD1 (5 bases). The CDR3 runs 14 residues. The germline V gene has CDR1 DFQATT and CDR2 SNEGSKA (reference sequence). V lost 5 bases and J lost 8, with 16 bases in between. DNA of the CDR3: TGCAGTGCTCCCGGGACGGGAATTGATTCACCCCTCCACTTT. Amino acid sequence: CSAPGTGIDSPLHF.

In this sample, this clonotype is medium-sized (0.01 to 0.1%). The CDR3 nucleotides are TGCGCCAGCAGCAGTAGAAGTAACTATGGCTACACCTTC. Its translation: CASSSRSNYGYTF. The chain employs TRBV5-1 and TRBJ1-2; D uncertain. Germline lookup yields CDR1 SGHRS and CDR2 YFSETQ. This CDR3 is built from 13 residues. The V and J ends lost 4 bases and 1 base respectively, with 8 bases between them.

The rearrangement joins TRBV6-5 to TRBJ2-1; D is possibly TRBD1 (5 bases). V was trimmed by 7 bases and J by 3 bases, leaving 7 bases between them. The length of the CDR3 is 12 residues. Germline V gene lookup returns CDR1 MNHEY and CDR2 SVGAGI. Here the CDR3 DNA reads TGTGCCAGCATTGGACACTACAATGAGCAGTTCTTC. Translated, it gives CASIGHYNEQFF.

Within the sample, this clonotype is medium-sized. This chain joins TRBV11-1 and TRBJ1-2; 7 bases are shared with TRBD1. J gave up 6 bases and V 5 bases, and 6 bases lay outside the gene matches. The CDR3 runs 13 residues. Germline CDR1 SGHAT, CDR2 FQDESV (reference sequence). CDR3: CASSQTGTDGYTF. The CDR3 DNA reads as TGTGCCAGCAGCCAGACAGGGACTGATGGCTACACCTTC.

This clonotype was observed many times. The V and J genes are TRBV11-3 and TRBJ2-4, with unresolved D. Germline V gene data show CDR1 as SGHNT and CDR2 as YENEEA. This CDR3 region has 11 residues. The ends were cut back, 2 bases at V and 10 bases at J, with 6 bases in the middle. As DNA, the CDR3 is TGTGCCAGCAGCTTACGACGGATTCAGTACTTC. Protein product: CASSLRRIQYF. The variable domain in full, completed from reference TRBV11-3 and TRBJ2-4, reads EAGVVQSPRYKIIEKKQPVAFWCNPISGHNTLYWYLQNLGQGPELLIRYENEEAVDDSQLPKDRFSAERLKGVDSTLKIQPAELGDSAVYLCASSLRRIQYFGAGTRLSVL.

This clonotype has ten or more counts. The CDR3 bases are TGTGCCAGCAGCTTCCGACAGGGGCAAACCTATAATTCACCCCTCCACTTT. Amino acid sequence: CASSFRQGQTYNSPLHF. This chain uses TRBV11-2 with TRBJ1-6; 8 bases fit TRBD1. With V trimmed by 3 bases and J by 2 bases, 6 bases remained unmatched. CDR3 length equals 17 residues. The germline V gene encodes CDR1 SGHAT and CDR2 FQNNGV.

By share of the sample, this clonotype is medium-sized. V and J are TRBV5-1 and TRBJ2-1; D may correspond to TRBD1 or TRBD2 (5 bases each). The CDR3 has 15 amino acids. The V gene lost 0 bases and the J gene lost 0 bases, with 7 bases spanning the gap. In germline, CDR1 is SGHRS, CDR2 YFSETQ. The CDR3 here is CASSLDGASYNEQFF. DNA of the CDR3: TGCGCCAGCAGCTTGGACGGGGCCTCCTACAATGAGCAGTTCTTC.

This clonotype came up many times. The chain recombines TRBV20-1 with TRBJ2-7, with D perhaps matching TRBD2 (6 bases). This CDR3 spans 12 amino acids. V was clipped by 8 bases and J by 2 bases, with 13 bases between them. CDR1 DFQATT and CDR2 SNEGSKA come from the germline V gene (reference sequence). The CDR3 region is CSPGTHAYEQYF. CDR3 DNA sequence: TGCAGTCCCGGGACTCACGCCTACGAGCAGTACTTC.